This entry lists 8 T cell receptor beta chains sequenced from one sample in a study of CD8+CD57+ T cells in acquired aplastic anemia. Before being chosen for sequencing, patients had shown CD8+CD57+ cell expansion by flow cytometry. The template used for profiling TCR beta VDJ and CDR3 was genomic DNA. TCRdb called the reads again in MiXCR, with one record for every CDR3 protein. Of 150,000 to 200,000 distinct CDR3 sequences in the sample, less than 50% are singletons; the top ten hold 30% to 40%. Source material: sorted CD4+, CD8+, or CD8+CD57+ T cells (not recorded which) from PBMCs. The source of these receptors is a human donor with aplastic anemia.

CDR3 in amino acids: CASSAGDGGYGYTF. The CDR3 DNA sequence: TGTGCCAGCAGCGCAGGAGACGGGGGCTATGGCTACACCTTC. The V gene is TRBV9, the J gene TRBJ1-2, with a possible D match to TRBD1 (5 bases). Trimming pared 3 bases from V and 4 bases from J, leaving 13 bases between. CDR1 and CDR2 from the germline V gene are SGDLS and YYNGEE. The CDR3 runs 14 residues.

This clonotype appeared many times. The CDR3 DNA sequence: TGCGCCAGCAGCTTTGGAGGGGTCACCTACGAGCAGTACTTC. Encoded protein: CASSFGGVTYEQYF. The V gene is TRBV5-1, the J gene TRBJ2-7, with a tentative D call TRBD2 (6 bases). The CDR3 runs 14 residues. V was shortened by 2 bases and J by 2 bases, with 11 bases between the two germline ends. The germline V gene has CDR1 SGHRS and CDR2 YFSETQ.

The J gene is TRBJ2-7, the V gene TRBV20-1; 8 positions agree with TRBD2. CDR1 DFQATT and CDR2 SNEGSKA come from the germline V gene (reference sequence). With V trimmed by 5 bases and J by 3 bases, 3 bases remained unmatched. This CDR3 contains 12 residues. CDR3 residues: CSARGLDYEQYF. The CDR3 DNA follows: TGCAGTGCTCGGGGACTAGACTACGAGCAGTACTTC.

Ten or more counts support this clonotype. The V and J genes are TRBV19 and TRBJ1-1; D is ambiguous. The CDR3 is made up of 11 amino acids. Germline CDR1 LNHDA, CDR2 SQIVND (reference sequence). V was trimmed by 3 bases and J by 8 bases, leaving 7 bases between them. The CDR3 spells CASSIGREAFF. The DNA for the CDR3 is TGTGCCAGTAGTATTGGGAGGGAAGCTTTCTTT.

Note on this clonotype: Relative to the germline gene, one junction end is altered; a read error may explain this. The chain uses TRBV2 and TRBJ2-2; 7 nucleotides match TRBD2. The CDR3 loop spans 15 amino acids. Germline CDR1 and CDR2: SNHLY and FYNNEI. Here the CDR3 reads CAVSGGYLSTGDLFF. The CDR3 region has the DNA TGTGCCGTATCCGGGGGGTATCTCAGCACCGGGGATCTGTTTTTT.

Here the CDR3 DNA reads TGTGCCAGTAGTAGGGGGACTAATGAAAAACTGTTTTTT. Protein product: CASSRGTNEKLFF. The chain couples TRBV19 to TRBJ1-4; maybe TRBD1 (5 bases). The CDR3 is 13 amino acids. CDR1 LNHDA and CDR2 SQIVND come from the germline V gene (reference sequence). Trimming took 4 bases from V and 2 from J, leaving 5 bases between them.

The chain combines TRBV7-7 with TRBJ2-3; TRBD1 aligns across 10 bases. The CDR3 loop spans 14 amino acids. V gave up 1 base and J gave up 7 bases; unmatched junction bases: 2. Germline lookup yields CDR1 SSHAT and CDR2 FNYEAQ (reference sequence). The CDR3 coding sequence is TGTGCCAGCAGCTTAGGGACAGGGGGATATACGCAGTATTTT. Amino acids: CASSLGTGGYTQYF.

A remark on this clonotype: Here the CDR3 omits its conserved ending phenylalanine or tryptophan, so a read error is the likely source. The chain has TRBV7-6 and TRBJ2-7, with D unresolved. V was clipped by 2 bases and J by 3 bases, with 14 bases between them. The CDR3 sequence is 15 residues long. Germline V lookup: CDR1 SGHVS, CDR2 FNYEAQ. CDR3 loop: CASSLLQSPSYEQYS. The CDR3 DNA is TGTGCCAGCAGCTTACTACAGAGTCCTAGCTACGAGCAGTACTCT.